The T cell receptor (beta chain) under discussion was sequenced for a study of CD4 T cells in relation to SARS-CoV-2 and coronaviruses (TCRdb year 2021). The study in broad terms: In the ViraFEST assay, PBMCs were cultured with antigen for 9 to 10 days, after which TCR beta CDR3s were sequenced to identify clonal expansions specific to the antigen. An HIV-1 Nef peptide pool or a culture without peptide was used as the negative reference condition. HLA restriction was mapped for shared crossreactive spike epitopes using patient-derived lymphoblastoid cell lines. The study assessed, at the TCR clonotype level, memory CD4+ T cell crossreactivity between SARS-CoV-2 and common cold coronavirus spike proteins. The Adaptive Biotechnologies TCR-sequencing kit was used to sequence samples from a few pre-COVID donors and the naive versus memory experiments, whereas other data were Illumina-based. Expansion assays from other donors in the study were sequenced with a different, Illumina-based TCR-beta assay.

On this clone itself: The target of this receptor is not known. The record has no base qualities; no much larger clone is one base away.

Here is what the overall study found, with its caveats: Crossreactive clones showed significantly weaker SARS-CoV-2-driven expansion than monoreactive clones, consistent with antigenic imprinting. Because no donor provided both pre-pandemic and post-infection samples, tracing the source of pre-existing responses was limited. In roughly 65% of donors, memory CD4+ clonotypes turned up that crossrecognized SARS-CoV-2 and at least one common cold coronavirus spike. Crossreactivity analysis centred on spike protein, so crossreactivity against other viral proteins was not assessed. Small numbers of patients and of tested TCRs were a limitation of the study.

CD4+ T cells from unexposed donors were collected before the COVID-19 pandemic (2011-2018). Following 10 days of culture, the EasySep CD4+ T cell isolation kit was used to isolate CD4+ T cells. As far as cell numbers permitted, CD4+ T cells from unexposed donors were tested for reactivity against SARS-CoV-2 S and N as well as four spike pools from common cold coronaviruses. Two million PBMCs per well were cultured in IMDM with about 5% human AB serum and approximately 9.5 IU/ml IL-2. Half of the culture medium was replaced with fresh IL-2-containing medium on days 3 and 7. Each peptide culture condition was generally run in triplicate replicate wells. Leukapheresis product for the unexposed donors was bought commercially. Ficoll-Paque PLUS gradient centrifugation was used to isolate PBMCs from either whole blood or leukapheresis product. PBMCs were either cryopreserved at -140°C or used fresh in the expansion assay. The QIAamp Micro DNA Kit was used to extract genomic DNA from the CD4+ T cells.

Receptors were amplified or captured by the immunoSEQ multiplex PCR assay. The study's own analysis went as follows. Preprocessing removed nonproductive sequences and CDR3s not starting with C, not ending with F or W, or shorter than 7 amino acids. The MANAFEST web app was used to call antigen-specific clonotypes on the basis of expansion compared with the reference and with other culture wells. A clone was considered positive if significant expansion relative to the reference culture was observed in 2 of 3 replicate wells at an FDR below 0.05. To be called positive, a clone also had to show significant expansion compared with every other tandem well and an odds ratio greater than 5. Pairwise Levenshtein distance, computed with the stringdist R package after three terminal residues were trimmed from each end, was used as the measure of CDR3 homology. The table comes from immuneACCESS by way of TCRdb, which keeps in-frame sequences with V and J called. Part of the clones is missing from these tables; in studies checked, under half for an unresolved V gene and the rest for unknown reasons. V and J calls and clone size are as listed in that table; D and trimming were resolved from the DNA. A total of 15,000 to 20,000 clones appear in this sample, 74% of them only once. The ten largest clonotypes hold 30% of the sample.

Trimming costs V 3 bases and J 3 bases, and their ends lie 11 bases apart. CDR1 and CDR2 are drawn from the germline V gene: MGHRA, YSYEKL. The CDR3, cysteine through phenylalanine, is 14 amino acids long. CDR3 DNA only is kept here, 42 bases in frame from base 1. The receptor chain draws on TRBV4-1 and TRBJ2-5, with the D gene uncertain. Sequencing was done on a sample of CD4+ T cells from PBMCs, cultured in vitro. The TCR sequence derives from a human donor in good health. The bases read TGCGCCAGCAGCCATAGGACGATCGAAGAGACCCAGTACTTC. Translated, this is CASSHRTIEETQYF.